This TCR beta chain was recorded in a study of OX40 agonist ivuxolimab in advanced cancers. At the level of the whole study: Ivuxolimab was an agonistic, fully human IgG2 monoclonal antibody directed against OX40 (CD134), a costimulatory receptor. Of the roughly 51 dose-escalation patients, hepatocellular carcinoma was present in around 20, melanoma in roughly 15, renal cell carcinoma in 9 and head and neck cancer in 9. Intravenous ivuxolimab was administered to patients every 2 weeks at six dose levels: 0.01, 0.1, 0.3, 1.5, 3 and 10 mg/kg. In the dose-escalation cohort, roughly four fifths of patients were male, and the mean age was about 55 years, with a range of roughly 20 to 85. The purpose of peripheral TCRbeta sequencing was to test whether ivuxolimab changed TCR sequence diversity and led to clonal T-cell expansion. The paper describes the monotherapy dose-escalation part (N ≈ 52 patients) of the phase I trial of ivuxolimab. Prior anti-PD-1, anti-PD-L1 or anti-CTLA-4 therapy was permitted, and checkpoint inhibitors had been received by 40% to 50% of dose-escalation patients. Partial responses were achieved by three dose-escalation patients, of whom one had hepatocellular carcinoma and two had cutaneous melanoma.

To sequence the TCRbeta CDR3 region, genomic DNA was isolated from the sorted cells. TCRbeta CDR3 regions were sequenced using the immunoSEQ Assay. This is the immuneACCESS table as TCRdb keeps it, with only in-frame sequences that have V and J called. A part of the clones is gone; compared with another copy, unresolved V genes explain less than half, and the rest is unexplained. Within this sample are 95,000 or so clones, with roughly 94% of them counted one time only. Around 0.51% of the sample goes to the ten largest clones. There are a few counts of this clone. Its antigen is unknown. Base quality data are lacking; no much larger clone is found one base away. Paper-wide results and their limitations: Low levels of normalized T-cell clonal expansion were also seen in some patients who did not respond. Clonal expansion of both CD4+ and CD8+ blood T cells was observed from baseline to week 6 at doses 0.1 to 3.0 mg/kg. After ivuxolimab, CD8+ T cells had more expanded clones than CD4+ T cells on average. Antigen specificity was not determined for the clonally expanded peripheral T cells. In the 0.1-3.0 mg/kg groups, partial responders had among the lowest normalized peripheral clonal expansion, particularly in CD8+ T cells.

Patients with a history of autoimmune disease or receiving systemic immunosuppression were excluded from the trial. Peripheral blood for TCR sequencing was drawn from every dose cohort at baseline, at cycle 4 day 1 and at cycle 7 day 1. The samples were drawn from a first-in-human, open-label, multicenter phase I dose-escalation trial of ivuxolimab. Adults with locally advanced or metastatic head and neck squamous cell, hepatocellular, melanoma or renal cell carcinoma were enrolled in the trial. Before TCR sequencing, CD4+ T cells and CD8+ T cells were sorted from peripheral blood as separate populations. The sequence derives from an adult with an advanced solid tumor such as melanoma, head and neck, liver or kidney cancer. The specimen comprised CD4+ or CD8+ T cells sorted from blood, sampled in a trial of the OX40 agonist ivuxolimab.

Read as DNA, the sequence is TGTGCCAGTAGCCCCCCCAGTAATGAAAAACTGTTTTTT. Its protein is CASSPPSNEKLFF. Rearrangement joined TRBV19 to TRBJ1-4; no D gene can be assigned with confidence. Cut back by 6 bases and 4 bases, the V and J ends lie 9 bases apart. Inclusive of the bounding cysteine and phenylalanine, the CDR3 is 13 residues long. CDR3 DNA is the only sequence kept; it has 39 bases, read in frame from the first base. CDR1 and CDR2 are read off the germline V gene (reference sequence) as LNHDA and SQIVND.